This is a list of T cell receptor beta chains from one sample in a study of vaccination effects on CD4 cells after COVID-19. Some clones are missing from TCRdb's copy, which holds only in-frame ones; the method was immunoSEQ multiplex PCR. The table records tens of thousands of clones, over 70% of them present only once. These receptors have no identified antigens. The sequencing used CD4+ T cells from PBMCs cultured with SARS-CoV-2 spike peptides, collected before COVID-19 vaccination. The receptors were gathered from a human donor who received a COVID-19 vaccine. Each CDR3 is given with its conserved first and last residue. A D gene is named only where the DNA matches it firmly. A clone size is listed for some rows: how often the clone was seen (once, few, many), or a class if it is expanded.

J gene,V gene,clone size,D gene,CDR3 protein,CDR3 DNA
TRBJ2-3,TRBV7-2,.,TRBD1,CASSLVGTGKDTQYF,TGTGCCAGCAGCTTAGTGGGGACAGGGAAAGATACGCAGTATTTT
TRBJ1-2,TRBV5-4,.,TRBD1,CASSSEGGQATHGYTF,TGTGCCAGCAGCTCCGAGGGGGGACAGGCCACACACGGCTACACCTTC
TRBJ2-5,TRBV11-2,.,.,CASSPMTGRQETQYF,TGTGCCAGCAGCCCTATGACAGGGAGGCAAGAGACCCAGTACTTC
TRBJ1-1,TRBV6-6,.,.,CASSYTRGRTEAFF,TGTGCCAGCAGTTATACTCGGGGTCGGACTGAAGCTTTCTTT
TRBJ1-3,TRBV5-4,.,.,CASSLEGTGNTIYF,TGTGCCAGCAGCTTGGAAGGAACTGGAAACACCATATATTTT
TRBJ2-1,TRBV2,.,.,CASSNTLPEQFF,TGTGCCAGCAGTAATACCCTCCCAGAGCAGTTCTTC
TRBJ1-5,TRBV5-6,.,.,CASSLDRDQPQHF,TGTGCCAGCAGCTTGGACAGGGATCAGCCCCAGCATTTT
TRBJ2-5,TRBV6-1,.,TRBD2,CASSELAGGQETQYF,TGTGCCAGCAGTGAATTAGCGGGGGGGCAAGAGACCCAGTACTTC
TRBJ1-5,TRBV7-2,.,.,CASSLGLNQPQHF,TGTGCCAGCAGCTTGGGCCTTAATCAGCCCCAGCATTTT
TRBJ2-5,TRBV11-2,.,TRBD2,CASSRETRGETQYF,TGTGCCAGCAGCAGGGAGACGCGGGGGGAGACCCAGTACTTC
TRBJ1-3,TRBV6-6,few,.,CASSSPPGQRGNTIYF,TGTGCCAGCAGTTCTCCCCCGGGACAAAGGGGAAACACCATATATTTT
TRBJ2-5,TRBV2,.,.,CASTRDVKETQYF,TGTGCCAGCACGAGGGACGTTAAGGAGACCCAGTACTTC
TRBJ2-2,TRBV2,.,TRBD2,CASSGTSGRVDGELFF,TGTGCCAGCAGTGGGACTAGCGGGAGAGTGGACGGGGAGCTGTTTTTT
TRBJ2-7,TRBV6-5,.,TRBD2,CASSLERGLYEQYF,TGTGCCAGCAGCCTGGAGCGGGGGCTCTACGAGCAGTACTTC
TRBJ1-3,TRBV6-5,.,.,CASSPSGLGTIYF,TGTGCCAGCAGTCCTTCGGGGTTGGGCACCATATATTTT
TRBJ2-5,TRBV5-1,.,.,CASSFSPPETQYF,TGCGCCAGCAGCTTCTCTCCCCCAGAGACCCAGTACTTC
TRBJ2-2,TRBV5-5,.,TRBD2,CASRSRLAGDTGELFF,TGTGCCAGCAGGAGCCGACTAGCGGGGGACACCGGGGAGCTGTTTTTT